Listed below are T cell receptor beta chains from one sample, sequenced in a study of blood T cell repertoires in COVID-19. Clones were read by immunoSEQ multiplex PCR, and TCRdb kept only the in-frame ones, dropping some. This sample has around 300,000 clones; roughly 86% occur once, and the top ten carry under 2.5%. The sequencing sample was made of PBMCs or T cells enriched from blood (not recorded which). These receptor sequences come from a woman aged 60-75 years who had recovered from COVID-19. CDR3s include the opening cysteine and the closing phenylalanine or tryptophan. D genes are given only for firm matches.

13 | TRBD1 | TRBV28 | CASSMTGPYGYTF
13 | . | TRBV4-1 | CASSQTENYGYTF
16 | . | TRBV28 | CASTSEGGMYNSPLHF
17 | TRBD1 | TRBV5-4 | CASTRFLWDRGRNEQFF
14 | . | TRBV5-1 | CASRLAFGTDTQYF
18 | TRBD2 | TRBV14 | CASSHKIGWLAGAGELFF
14 | . | TRBV6-5 | CASSGRGSSYEQYF
16 | TRBD2 | TRBV5-1 | CASSLVTGGSLTEQYF
11 | . | TRBV2 | CASGTGGELFF
15 | TRBD1 | TRBV18 | CASSPWGQGNTEAFF
14 | . | TRBV24-1 | CATSDLGARNEQFF
13 | . | TRBV28 | CASSLTVRNTIYF
15 | TRBD2 | TRBV9 | CASSVGGRAPETQYF
15 | TRBD1 | TRBV11-2 | CASSSGQAYYNEQFF
12 | . | TRBV11-2 | CASSLSNSPLHF
15 | TRBD2 | TRBV2 | CASRPRTSARDEQFF
15 | TRBD1 | TRBV27 | CASSLFGTANYGYTF
13 | . | TRBV6-5 | CASGFQGFEEQYF